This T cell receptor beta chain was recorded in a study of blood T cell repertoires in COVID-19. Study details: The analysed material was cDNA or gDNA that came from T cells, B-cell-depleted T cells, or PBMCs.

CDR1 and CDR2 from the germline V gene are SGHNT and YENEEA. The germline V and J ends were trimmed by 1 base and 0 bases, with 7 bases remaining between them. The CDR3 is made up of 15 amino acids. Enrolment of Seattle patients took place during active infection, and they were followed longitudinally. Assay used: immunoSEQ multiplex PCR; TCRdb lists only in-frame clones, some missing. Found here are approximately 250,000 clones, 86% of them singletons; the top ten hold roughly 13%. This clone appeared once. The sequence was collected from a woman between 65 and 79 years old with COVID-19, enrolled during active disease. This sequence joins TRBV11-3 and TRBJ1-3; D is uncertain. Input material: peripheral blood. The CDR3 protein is CASSLGGDSGNTIYF. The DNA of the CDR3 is TGTGCCAGCAGCTTAGGAGGAGACTCTGGAAACACCATATATTTT.